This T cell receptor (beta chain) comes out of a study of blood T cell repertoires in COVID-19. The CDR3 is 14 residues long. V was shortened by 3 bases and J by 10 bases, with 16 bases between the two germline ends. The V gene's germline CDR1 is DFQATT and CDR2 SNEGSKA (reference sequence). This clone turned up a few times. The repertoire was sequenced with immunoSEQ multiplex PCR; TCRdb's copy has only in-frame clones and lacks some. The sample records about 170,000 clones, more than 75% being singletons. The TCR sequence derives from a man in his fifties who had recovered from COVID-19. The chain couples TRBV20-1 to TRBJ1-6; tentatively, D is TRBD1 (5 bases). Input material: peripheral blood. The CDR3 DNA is TGCAGTGCTAGTTCGACAGAATTAGGATCACCCCTCCACTTT. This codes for CSASSTELGSPLHF.